This T cell receptor beta chain appears in the sequencing data of a study of T cells in Graves' hyperthyroidism and ophthalmopathy. This clonotype was seen ten or more times. What it binds is not known. Amplification of TCR beta CDR3 regions was performed using RNA transcripts as template. The primer set for the first-round RT-PCR of the TCR CDR3 was HTBI. TCRdb fed the multiplex PCR reads into MiXCR, producing one record per CDR3 protein. The table has approximately 610,000 distinct CDR3 sequences, about 14% seen once. Patients having uncontrolled infection, another autoimmune disease, pregnancy or lactation were not included. Overall study results and limits: Most thyroid clonotypes expanded above 0.001 were also detected in blood.

This TCR derives from a woman aged 40 to 50 with Graves' ophthalmopathy. Sequencing was done on a sample of blood.

The CDR3 is CASSQPGLQETQYF. The CDR3 bases are TGTGCCAGCAGTCAACCGGGTCTCCAAGAGACCCAGTACTTC. The chain carries TRBV28 and TRBJ2-5; no definite D call. Trimming removed 5 bases at V and 1 base at J, with 11 bases between. Germline V lookup: CDR1 MDHEN, CDR2 SYDVKM. The CDR3 consists of 14 residues. Based on the CDR3 plus reference TRBV28 and TRBJ2-5, the full variable domain is DVKVTQSSRYLVKRTGEKVFLECVQDMDHENMFWYRQDPGLGLRLIYFSYDVKMKEKGDIPEGYSVSREKKERFSLILESASTNQTSMYLCASSQPGLQETQYFGPGTRLLVL.